What follows is one T cell receptor (beta chain) and its context. Its matching antigen is unknown. Here immunoSEQ multiplex PCR was the method, and the copy in TCRdb shows in-frame clones only, minus some. Among 150,000 or so clones, 82% were seen once, and the ten largest hold about 3.8%. This record belongs to a study of T cell responses to AZD1222 COVID-19 vaccine. Findings and caveats of the study: A reported finding is that nearly half of spike-specific TCRs target unmutated variant regions. Only 5 or 6 people who got AZD1222 tested seropositive at baseline. Sampling captured repertoires only after the peak T cell response. Spike-specific TCR breadth and depth grew following two AZD1222 doses.

Here the sequenced sample was peripheral blood, taken on day 0 of MenACWY control vaccination. This TCR was sampled from an adult in good health.

CDR3 nucleotides: TGTGCCAGCAGCCCTAATCCAGACTATGGCTACACCTTC. Translated: CASSPNPDYGYTF. The gene calls are TRBV11-2 and TRBJ1-2; D call uncertain. Trimming pared 5 bases from V and 3 bases from J, leaving 10 bases between. Germline lookup yields CDR1 SGHAT and CDR2 FQNNGV. The CDR3 is 13 residues long. Full variable domain (outside the CDR3, taken from reference TRBV11-2 and TRBJ1-2): EAGVAQSPRYKIIEKRQSVAFWCNPISGHATLYWYQQILGQGPKLLIQFQNNGVVDDSQLPKDRFSAERLKGVDSTLKIQPAKLEDSAVYLCASSPNPDYGYTFGSGTRLTVV.